Following are 27 T cell receptor beta chains from one sample sequenced in a study of T cell responses to AZD1222 COVID-19 vaccine. Libraries were prepared by immunoSEQ multiplex PCR; TCRdb keeps only in-frame clonotypes and omits some of them. The table lists some 130,000 clones, 90% to 95% of them singletons. The input for sequencing was peripheral blood, taken on day 0 of AZD1222 vaccination. These receptors all come from an adult in good health.

This clone was observed a few times. The V and J genes are TRBV9 and TRBJ1-2; maybe TRBD1 (5 bases). Trimming left V 4 bases short and J 8 bases short, with 18 bases between. Germline V CDR1 and CDR2: SGDLS, YYNGEE. The length of the CDR3 is 14 residues. DNA of the CDR3: TGTGCCAGCAGCCCGTATGGCGGGGGAAGCGGCTACACCTTC. Translated: CASSPYGGGSGYTF.

This chain links TRBV5-1 with TRBJ2-7; 9 bases match TRBD1. Trimming took 2 bases from V and 7 from J; bases not matched to a gene: 7. The CDR3 contains 14 residues. The V gene's germline CDR1 is SGHRS and CDR2 YFSETQ. This chain's CDR3 is CASSFRDREMEQYF. The CDR3 bases are TGCGCCAGCAGCTTCCGGGACAGGGAGATGGAGCAGTACTTC.

This sequence joins TRBV7-2 and TRBJ1-2, with D uncertain. The V end lost 1 base, the J end lost 7 bases, and 10 bases lay between the germline ends. Germline assignment: CDR1 SGHTA and CDR2 FQGNSA. CDR3 length: 13 residues. As DNA, the CDR3 is TGTGCCAGCAGCTTAGATCTCGATAGTGGCTACACCTTC. It codes for CASSLDLDSGYTF.

This clone showed up just a few times. This chain connects TRBV14 to TRBJ2-7; 7 bases line up with TRBD1. V dropped 0 bases and J dropped 5; count of bases not matched to a gene: 7. The CDR3 runs to 15 residues. Germline assignment: CDR1 SGHDN and CDR2 FVKESK. Here the CDR3 reads CASSQEETGFDEQYF. In DNA form, the CDR3 reads TGTGCCAGCAGCCAAGAGGAGACAGGGTTCGACGAGCAGTACTTC.

The rearrangement links TRBV25-1 to TRBJ1-5; D is possibly TRBD1 (5 bases). Per the germline V gene, CDR1 is MGHDK and CDR2 is SYGVNS. The CDR3 extends over 13 amino acids. V lost 10 bases and J lost 3, with 13 bases in between. The CDR3: CATTGTDNQPQHF. CDR3 bases: TGTGCCACCACCGGGACCGACAATCAGCCCCAGCATTTT.

The V gene is TRBV5-1, the J gene TRBJ2-7, with D unresolved. From germline, CDR1 is SGHRS and CDR2 YFSETQ. V gave up 2 bases and J gave up 2 bases, with 11 bases separating them. This CDR3 contains 14 residues. CDR3 DNA sequence: TGCGCCAGCAGCTTAGTACGGCAAACCTACGAGCAGTACTTC. Translated: CASSLVRQTYEQYF.

The CDR3: CATTPSGTAFYEQYF. CDR3 nucleotide sequence: TGTGCCACCACCCCATCCGGGACAGCTTTCTACGAGCAGTACTTC. The chain employs TRBV19 and TRBJ2-7; 7 positions agree with TRBD1. The junction had 15 bases not matched to a gene; V was cut back by 10 bases and J by 3 bases. The length of the CDR3 is 15 residues. Germline V gene lookup returns CDR1 LNHDA and CDR2 SQIVND (reference sequence).

The chain uses TRBV18 and TRBJ1-2, with 7 nucleotides matching TRBD1. The V segment lost 6 bases and the J segment 2 bases; nucleotides outside the gene matches: 9. This CDR3 is built from 15 residues. Germline V gives CDR1 KGHSH, CDR2 LQKENI. The CDR3 region has the DNA TGTGCCAGCTCGCTTTTAGCGACAGGGAACTATGGCTACACCTTC. Translating gives CASSLLATGNYGYTF.

The chain uses TRBV20-1 and TRBJ2-7; D is ambiguous. V lost 5 bases and J 1 base, leaving 6 bases between the germline ends. The CDR3 length is 11 residues. Germline values: CDR1 DFQATT, CDR2 SNEGSKA (reference sequence). The CDR3 DNA reads as TGCAGTGCTGGGCCGTCCTACGAGCAGTACTTC. Protein: CSAGPSYEQYF.

V usage is TRBV28 and J usage is TRBJ1-1; 7 bases are shared with TRBD1. The V segment lost 3 bases and the J segment 8 bases; nucleotides outside the gene matches: 3. Germline V CDR1 and CDR2: MDHEN, SYDVKM. There are 12 residues in the CDR3. Written as DNA, the CDR3 is TGTGCCAGCAGTTTCGTGACAGGGGAAGCTTTCTTT. Its translation is CASSFVTGEAFF.

The J gene is TRBJ1-4, the V gene TRBV30; 9 bases line up with TRBD1. The ends lost 2 bases at V and 4 bases at J; junction bases unmatched: 8. Germline V CDR1 and CDR2: GTSNPN, SVGIG (reference sequence). The CDR3 is 16 amino acids. This CDR3 reads CAWSITPGQGNEKLFF. The CDR3 bases are TGTGCCTGGAGTATAACACCGGGACAGGGTAATGAAAAACTGTTTTTT. Looking up the rest from reference TRBV30 and TRBJ1-4 gives the full variable domain: SQTIHQWPATLVQPVGSPLSLECTVEGTSNPNLYWYRQAAGRGLQLLFYSVGIGQISSEVPQNLSASRPQDRQFILSSKKLLLSDSGFYLCAWSITPGQGNEKLFFGSGTQLSVL.

This chain uses TRBV6-2 or TRBV6-3 with TRBJ2-1, with TRBD2 identical over 10 bases. The CDR3 extends over 20 amino acids. V trimming: 4 bases; J trimming: 5 bases; junction bases outside the gene matches: 20. CDR1 and CDR2 (germline): MNHEY, SVGEGT. CDR3 region: CASSSARQTELAGVNNEQFF. CDR3 DNA sequence: TGTGCCAGCAGTTCCGCCCGCCAAACGGAGCTAGCGGGGGTCAACAATGAGCAGTTCTTC.

The V gene is TRBV10-3, the J gene TRBJ2-7; D uncertain. V lost 3 bases, J lost 1 base, and 4 bases lay in between. Germline V lookup: CDR1 ENHRY, CDR2 SYGVKD. The CDR3 runs to 12 residues. The CDR3 reads CAISDRSYEQYF. Here the CDR3 DNA reads TGTGCCATCAGTGACAGGTCCTACGAGCAGTACTTC.

The V gene is TRBV5-4, the J gene TRBJ2-2, with D hard to call. There are 13 residues in the CDR3. Deletions cut 3 bases from V and 5 bases from J, with 8 bases between. Germline CDR1 and CDR2: SGHNT and YYREEE (reference sequence). The CDR3 reads CASSWLGTGELFF. CDR3 in DNA: TGTGCCAGCAGCTGGCTAGGGACCGGGGAGCTGTTTTTT. Complete variable domain (other parts from reference TRBV5-4 and TRBJ2-2): ETGVTQSPTHLIKTRGQQVTLRCSSQSGHNTVSWYQQALGQGPQFIFQYYREEENGRGNFPPRFSGLQFPNYSSELNVNALELDDSALYLCASSWLGTGELFFGEGSRLTVL.

This clone was observed a handful of times. The CDR3 region has the DNA TGCAGCGTTCCAGGGGTCTTACCTAACTATGGCTACACCTTC. This sequence encodes CSVPGVLPNYGYTF. V and J are TRBV29-1 and TRBJ1-2, with D possibly matching TRBD1 (6 bases). Germline V gene lookup returns CDR1 SQVTM and CDR2 ANQGSEA. Trimming removed 5 bases at V and 0 bases at J, with 13 bases between. The CDR3 loop spans 14 amino acids.

CDR3 sequence reads: CASSWDRGNEKLFF. In DNA form, the CDR3 reads TGTGCCAGCAGCTGGGACAGGGGAAATGAAAAACTGTTTTTT. V is TRBV7-8 and J is TRBJ1-4; 10 nucleotides line up with TRBD1. This CDR3 is built from 14 residues. Trimming at V came to 4 bases and at J to 5 bases, leaving 1 base not matched to a gene. Germline V gives CDR1 SGHVS, CDR2 FQNEAQ.

The chain is built from TRBV7-3 and TRBJ2-3; 7 bases are a match to TRBD2. V lost 11 bases and J lost 2; bases outside the gene matches: 7. The CDR3 spans 13 residues. Germline CDR1 SGHTA, CDR2 FQGTGA. CDR3 nucleotides: TGTGCCGGCGGCCGGGACTACACAGATACGCAGTATTTT. Translated, it gives CAGGRDYTDTQYF. Filled out from reference TRBV7-3 and TRBJ2-3, the complete variable domain reads GAGVSQTPSNKVTEKGKYVELRCDPISGHTALYWYRQSLGQGPEFLIYFQGTGAADDSGLPNDRFFAVRPEGSVSTLKIQRTERGDSAVYLCAGGRDYTDTQYFGPGTRLTVL.

V and J are TRBV5-1 and TRBJ2-1; possible D gene TRBD2, 5 bases. Trimming shortened V by 1 base and J by 5 bases, and 10 bases separated the two germline ends. The CDR3 has 14 amino acids. Per the germline V gene, CDR1 is SGHRS and CDR2 is YFSETQ. CDR3 nucleotide sequence: TGCGCCAGCAGCTTGCCTACGGGAAACAATGAGCAGTTCTTC. This codes for CASSLPTGNNEQFF. The whole variable domain, filled in from reference TRBV5-1 and TRBJ2-1, reads KAGVTQTPRYLIKTRGQQVTLSCSPISGHRSVSWYQQTPGQGLQFLFEYFSETQRNKGNFPGRFSGRQFSNSRSEMNVSTLELGDSALYLCASSLPTGNNEQFFGPGTRLTVL.

V is TRBV7-3 and J is TRBJ2-1, with a tentative D call TRBD1 (6 bases). Germline CDR1 and CDR2: SGHTA and FQGTGA. V gave up 5 bases and J gave up 5 bases, with 10 bases separating them. This CDR3 spans 13 amino acids. CDR3 in amino acids: CASSNTGNNEQFF. In DNA form, the CDR3 reads TGTGCCAGCAGCAATACAGGGAACAATGAGCAGTTCTTC. The full variable domain, rest sourced from reference TRBV7-3 and TRBJ2-1, is GAGVSQTPSNKVTEKGKYVELRCDPISGHTALYWYRQSLGQGPEFLIYFQGTGAADDSGLPNDRFFAVRPEGSVSTLKIQRTERGDSAVYLCASSNTGNNEQFFGPGTRLTVL.

J is TRBJ2-7 and V is TRBV20-1; D remains unclear. The CDR3 runs 15 residues. CDR1 and CDR2 from the germline V gene are DFQATT and SNEGSKA (reference sequence). V was shortened by 3 bases and J by 7 bases, with 22 bases between the two germline ends. The CDR3 loop reads CSASERHPPFREQYF. The CDR3 nucleotides are TGCAGTGCTAGTGAGAGACACCCCCCTTTTAGGGAGCAGTACTTC.

The rearrangement joins TRBV19 to TRBJ1-5, with D perhaps matching TRBD1 (5 bases). CDR1 and CDR2 (germline): LNHDA, SQIVND (reference sequence). Trimming stripped 2 bases from V and 0 bases from J, with 8 bases between. This CDR3 contains 15 residues. The CDR3 nucleotides are TGTGCCAGTAGTATACAGGGCCCTAGCAATCAGCCCCAGCATTTT. Translating it yields CASSIQGPSNQPQHF.

CDR3 protein: CASSLAVTNFVMNTEAFF. The DNA of the CDR3 is TGTGCCAGCAGCTTAGCTGTGACAAACTTTGTCATGAACACTGAAGCTTTCTTT. V gene TRBV7-2 combines with J gene TRBJ1-1; D is uncertain. Germline V gives CDR1 SGHTA, CDR2 FQGNSA. This CDR3 is built from 18 residues. Trimming pared 0 bases from V and 0 bases from J, leaving 17 bases between.

This clone occurred once. The chain has TRBV27 and TRBJ1-5; D is possibly TRBD1 (5 bases). Germline CDR1 MNHEY, CDR2 SMNVEV (reference sequence). This CDR3 is 15 amino acids long. The germline V and J ends were trimmed by 4 bases and 0 bases, with 10 bases remaining between them. The CDR3 DNA reads TGTGCCAGCAGTTCAGAGGGGTTTAGCAATCAGCCCCAGCATTTT. Translation gives CASSSEGFSNQPQHF.

The chain couples TRBV25-1 to TRBJ2-7; D might be TRBD1 (5 bases). V lost 4 bases and J lost 6, with 25 bases in between. The germline CDR1 and CDR2 sequences are MGHDK and SYGVNS. The CDR3 runs 17 residues. The DNA of the CDR3 is TGTGCCAGCAGTGTCTCCTCCCCCTCACTGGGGCGAATCGAGCAGTACTTC. This translates into CASSVSSPSLGRIEQYF.

This CDR3 reads CASSRKASFSTNEKLFF. For the CDR3, the DNA is TGTGCCAGCAGTAGAAAAGCTTCGTTCTCAACTAATGAAAAACTGTTTTTT. The V call is TRBV27, the J call TRBJ1-4; no reliable D call. CDR3 size: 17 residues. Trimming took off 5 bases at V and 0 bases at J, with 16 bases between the two ends. Germline CDR1 and CDR2: MNHEY and SMNVEV (reference sequence). Together with reference TRBV27 and TRBJ1-4, the CDR3 gives the full variable domain: EAQVTQNPRYLITVTGKKLTVTCSQNMNHEYMSWYRQDPGLGLRQIYYSMNVEVTDKGDVPEGYKVSRKEKRNFPLILESPSPNQTSLYFCASSRKASFSTNEKLFFGSGTQLSVL.

The chain is built from TRBV7-2 and TRBJ2-3; D perhaps matches TRBD1 (6 bases). V lost 4 bases, J lost 1 base, and 18 bases lay in between. The germline V gene has CDR1 SGHTA and CDR2 FQGNSA. This CDR3 spans 17 amino acids. In DNA form, the CDR3 reads TGTGCCAGCAGCTCCCAGCCCCTACAGGGCGGCACAGATACGCAGTATTTT. Its protein product is CASSSQPLQGGTDTQYF.

The chain uses TRBV27 and TRBJ2-5, with D possibly being TRBD2 (5 bases). V was clipped by 2 bases and J by 0 bases, with 13 bases between them. This CDR3 has 16 residues. Germline V lookup: CDR1 MNHEY, CDR2 SMNVEV (reference sequence). This CDR3 reads CASSLESSSYQETQYF. DNA of the CDR3: TGTGCCAGCAGTTTAGAGTCTAGCAGCTACCAAGAGACCCAGTACTTC.